This T cell receptor beta chain derives from a study of OX40 agonist ivuxolimab in advanced cancers. Whole-study context: Among those treated, three patients had partial responses, one with hepatocellular carcinoma and two with cutaneous melanoma.

TCRdb's copy holds only in-frame clones and misses some; the assay was immunoSEQ multiplex PCR. The sample consists of 50,000 to 60,000 clones, under 90% of them appearing once. The CDR3 sequence is 15 residues long. V lost 6 bases, J lost 4 bases, and 18 bases lay in between. From germline, CDR1 is LGHNA and CDR2 YNFKEQ. The receptor comes from an adult with an advanced solid tumor such as melanoma, head and neck, liver or kidney cancer. V gene TRBV4-2 combines with J gene TRBJ1-2; D may be TRBD1 (6 bases). This specimen was CD4+ or CD8+ T cells sorted from blood, taken in a trial of the OX40 agonist ivuxolimab. The CDR3 here is CASSTRQERGYGYTF. For the CDR3, the DNA is TGTGCCAGCAGTACCCGACAGGAGCGCGGCTATGGCTACACCTTC.